The 8 T cell receptor beta chains below were found in one sample sequenced in a study of T-cell reconstitution after alpha-beta-depleted transplantation in children. For TCRbeta, the library was prepared with unique molecular identifiers. One entry per CDR3 protein, called by TCRdb with MiXCR from the PCR reads. The sample holds about 980,000 distinct CDR3 sequences, 25% to 35% seen once. Material: PBMCs, mostly from graft donor cells, obtained 360 days after TCRalphabeta/CD19-depleted stem cell transplant. The origin of the receptors is a boy younger than two who had a stem cell transplant for SCID, so the T cells may come from the graft donor.

The gene calls are TRBV5-1 and TRBJ2-3; 13 nucleotides match TRBD2. V lost 4 bases and J lost 6; bases outside the gene matches: 17. The CDR3 spans 19 residues. The germline V gene has CDR1 SGHRS and CDR2 YFSETQ. DNA of the CDR3: TGCGCCAGCAGCCCCGGGACTAGCGGGAACCCGATACCTAGGGATACGCAGTATTTT. This translates into CASSPGTSGNPIPRDTQYF.

This clonotype was detected a few times. V and J are TRBV15 and TRBJ2-1, with D unclear. Germline CDR1 reads LNHNV; CDR2 reads YYDKDF (reference sequence). The ends were cut back, 0 bases at V and 8 bases at J, with 17 bases in the middle. The CDR3 sequence is 16 residues long. CDR3 residues: CATSRDPFPGYDEQFF. CDR3 nucleotides: TGTGCCACCAGCAGAGATCCCTTCCCTGGATACGATGAGCAGTTCTTC.

This clonotype has more than one count but fewer than ten. CDR3 region: CASSLKRWGYEQYF. In DNA, the CDR3 is TGTGCCAGCAGTCTGAAACGGTGGGGCTACGAGCAGTACTTC. The chain has TRBV12-3 or TRBV12-4 and TRBJ2-7; D is uncertain. This CDR3 spans 14 amino acids. V lost 5 bases and J lost 3, with 14 bases in between.

This sequence joins TRBV3-1 and TRBJ1-2, with D uncertain. CDR3 size: 14 residues. Germline-derived CDR1 and CDR2 are LGHDT and YNNKEL (reference sequence). V lost 1 base to trimming and J lost 4 bases, with 10 bases between them. The CDR3, as DNA: TGTGCCAGCAGCCAAGGAGGCGGCAGCTATGGCTACACCTTC. Its translation: CASSQGGGSYGYTF.

The J gene is TRBJ1-2, the V gene TRBV12-3 or TRBV12-4; 7 nucleotides agree with TRBD1. The V segment lost 5 bases and the J segment 0 bases; nucleotides outside the gene matches: 3. CDR3 length: 14 amino acids. In DNA, the CDR3 is TGTGCCAGCAGTAGCGGGACAGCTAACTATGGCTACACCTTC. This encodes CASSSGTANYGYTF.

The chain has TRBV29-1 and TRBJ2-2; D is undetermined. V lost 2 bases and J lost 8, with 15 bases in between. This CDR3 comprises 14 residues. Germline V gene data show CDR1 as SQVTM and CDR2 as ANQGSEA. The CDR3 loop reads CSVELHPMKGELFF. The CDR3 nucleotides are TGCAGCGTTGAATTACACCCGATGAAGGGGGAGCTGTTTTTT.

The gene calls are TRBV7-9 and TRBJ1-1, with D perhaps TRBD1 (5 bases). The CDR3 spans 15 residues. Germline CDR1 SEHNR, CDR2 FQNEAQ (reference sequence). V shed 4 bases and J shed 0 bases, with 12 bases lying between them. The CDR3 DNA follows: TGTGCCAGCAGCTCACAGGACCCCATGAACACTGAAGCTTTCTTT. This gives the protein CASSSQDPMNTEAFF.

The chain joins TRBV12-3 or TRBV12-4 to TRBJ1-5; TRBD1 is a possible D gene (6 bases). Trimming cost V 6 bases and J 0 bases, with 12 bases left between them. CDR3 length: 15 amino acids. The CDR3 region has the DNA TGTGCCAGCAGCAAGGGGGGGGCTAGCAATCAGCCCCAGCATTTT. It codes for CASSKGGASNQPQHF.